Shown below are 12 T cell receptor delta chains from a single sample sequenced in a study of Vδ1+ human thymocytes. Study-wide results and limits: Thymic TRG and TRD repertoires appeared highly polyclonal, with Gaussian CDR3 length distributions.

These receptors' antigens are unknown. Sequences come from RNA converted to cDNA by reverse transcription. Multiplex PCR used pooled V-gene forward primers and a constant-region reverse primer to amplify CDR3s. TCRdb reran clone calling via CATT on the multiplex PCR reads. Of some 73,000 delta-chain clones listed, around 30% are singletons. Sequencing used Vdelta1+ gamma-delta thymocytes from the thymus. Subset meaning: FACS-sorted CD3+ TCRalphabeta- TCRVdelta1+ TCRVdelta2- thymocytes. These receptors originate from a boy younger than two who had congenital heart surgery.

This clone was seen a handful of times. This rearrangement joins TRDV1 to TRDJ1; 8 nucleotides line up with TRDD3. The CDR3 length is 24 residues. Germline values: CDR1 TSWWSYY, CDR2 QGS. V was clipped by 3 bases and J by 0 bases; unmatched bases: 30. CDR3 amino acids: CALGDAFSYPVLGVIPTYTDKLIF. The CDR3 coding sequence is TGTGCTCTTGGGGACGCTTTTTCTTACCCTGTACTGGGGGTCATCCCGACCTACACCGATAAACTCATCTTT.

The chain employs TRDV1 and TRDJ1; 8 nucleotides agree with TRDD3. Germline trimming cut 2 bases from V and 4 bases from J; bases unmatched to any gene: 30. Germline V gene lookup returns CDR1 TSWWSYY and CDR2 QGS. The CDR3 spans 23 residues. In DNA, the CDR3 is TGTGCTCTTGGGGAATACACGCGGACTTCCCTAAAGTCCCGGGGGATAGACGTCGATAAACTCATCTTT. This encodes CALGEYTRTSLKSRGIDVDKLIF.

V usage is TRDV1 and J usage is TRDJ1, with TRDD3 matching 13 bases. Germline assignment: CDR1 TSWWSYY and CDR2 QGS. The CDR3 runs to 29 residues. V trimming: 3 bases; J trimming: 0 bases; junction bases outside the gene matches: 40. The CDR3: CALGEGPPLPTDLLGDTVGITDYTDKLIF. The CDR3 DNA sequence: TGTGCTCTTGGGGAGGGGCCCCCGCTTCCTACCGACTTACTGGGGGATACGGTAGGGATTACGGATTACACCGATAAACTCATCTTT.

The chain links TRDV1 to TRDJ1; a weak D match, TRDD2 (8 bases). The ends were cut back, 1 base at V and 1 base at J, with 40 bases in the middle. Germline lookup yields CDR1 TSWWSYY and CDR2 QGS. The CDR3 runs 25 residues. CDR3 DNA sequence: TGTGCTCTTGGGGAACCCAGGAAGGCCTTCCTATGCGGCCTCCGTACTGGGGATTGCACCGATAAACTCATCTTT. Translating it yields CALGEPRKAFLCGLRTGDCTDKLIF.

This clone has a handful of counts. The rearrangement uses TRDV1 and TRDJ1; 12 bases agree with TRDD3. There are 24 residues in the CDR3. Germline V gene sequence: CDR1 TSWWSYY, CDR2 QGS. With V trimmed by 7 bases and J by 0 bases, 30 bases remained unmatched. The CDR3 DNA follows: TGTGCTCTTGTGTGCTCCGCCCCCTTTCCTCGTGTTAGTACTGGGGGATACTACACCGATAAACTCATCTTT. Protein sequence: CALVCSAPFPRVSTGGYYTDKLIF.

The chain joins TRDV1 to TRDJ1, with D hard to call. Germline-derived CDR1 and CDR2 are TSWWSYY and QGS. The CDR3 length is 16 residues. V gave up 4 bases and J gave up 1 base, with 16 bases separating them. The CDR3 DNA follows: TGTGCTCTTGGGGTGCGGAGCATGATGTCCACCGATAAACTCATCTTT. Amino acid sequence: CALGVRSMMSTDKLIF.

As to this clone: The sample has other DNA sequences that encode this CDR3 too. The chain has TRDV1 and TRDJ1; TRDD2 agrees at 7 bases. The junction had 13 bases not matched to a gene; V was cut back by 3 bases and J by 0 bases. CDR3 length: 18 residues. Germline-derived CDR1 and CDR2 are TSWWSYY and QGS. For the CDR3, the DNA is TGTGCTCTTGGGGACATAGAAGTTCCTACTACGTACACCGATAAACTCATCTTT. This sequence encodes CALGDIEVPTTYTDKLIF.

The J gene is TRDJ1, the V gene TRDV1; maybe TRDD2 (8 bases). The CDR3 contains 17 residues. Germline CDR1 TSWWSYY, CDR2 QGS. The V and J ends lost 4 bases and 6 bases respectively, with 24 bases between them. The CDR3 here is CALGGFLRLGGFNKLIF. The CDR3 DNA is TGTGCTCTTGGGGGCTTCCTACGTCTGGGGGGATTTAATAAACTCATCTTT.

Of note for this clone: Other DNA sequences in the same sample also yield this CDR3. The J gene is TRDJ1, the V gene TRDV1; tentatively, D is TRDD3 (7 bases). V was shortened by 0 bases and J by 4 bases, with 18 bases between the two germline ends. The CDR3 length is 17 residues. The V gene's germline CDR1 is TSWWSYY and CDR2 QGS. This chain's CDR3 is CALGELAPTDWGDKLIF. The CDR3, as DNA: TGTGCTCTTGGGGAACTCGCTCCTACCGACTGGGGCGATAAACTCATCTTT.

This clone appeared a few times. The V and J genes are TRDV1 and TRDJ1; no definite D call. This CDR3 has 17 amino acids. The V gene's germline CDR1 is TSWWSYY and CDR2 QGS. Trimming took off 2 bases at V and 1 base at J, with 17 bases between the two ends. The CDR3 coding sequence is TGTGCTCTTGGGGAAACTCCGTCGGGGCTCCCCACCGATAAACTCATCTTT. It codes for CALGETPSGLPTDKLIF.

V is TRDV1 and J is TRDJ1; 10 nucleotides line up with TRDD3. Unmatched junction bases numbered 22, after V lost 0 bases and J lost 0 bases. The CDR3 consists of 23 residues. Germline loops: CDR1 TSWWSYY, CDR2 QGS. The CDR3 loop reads CALGELPRQRTLDWGMYTDKLIF. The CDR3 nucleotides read TGTGCTCTTGGGGAACTGCCCCGCCAACGAACCTTGGACTGGGGGATGTACACCGATAAACTCATCTTT.

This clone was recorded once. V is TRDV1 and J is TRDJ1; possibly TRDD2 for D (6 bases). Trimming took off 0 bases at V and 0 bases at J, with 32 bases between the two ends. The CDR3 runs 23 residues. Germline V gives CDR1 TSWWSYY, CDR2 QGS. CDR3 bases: TGTGCTCTTGGGGAACTCTCTTCCTTCAGTGACCTTAGGGTTGGATTGTACACCGATAAACTCATCTTT. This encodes CALGELSSFSDLRVGLYTDKLIF.